A selection of T cell receptor beta chains follows, all from one sample in a study of Tregs in tolerant kidney transplant recipients. Clones were read by immunoSEQ multiplex PCR, and TCRdb kept only the in-frame ones, dropping some. Here the sample spans fewer than 70,000 clones, over 70% being singletons. The sequencing input was CD4+ T cells from blood. All receptors come from a human donor in good health. Each CDR3 is given with its conserved first and last residue.

j_call,v_call,cdr3_aa
TRBJ2-7,TRBV7-2,CASSLAPSRLTYEQYF
TRBJ1-5,TRBV2,CASSGTGGPGWGNQPQHF
TRBJ1-2,TRBV5-1,CASSFRQGAYEGYTF
TRBJ1-2,TRBV9,CASSVDWTGKYGYTF
TRBJ2-4,TRBV27,CASSRTSGSNIQYF
TRBJ1-1,TRBV5-4,CASRNQGSTEAFF
TRBJ1-2,TRBV29-1,CSAGGYYGYTF
TRBJ2-7,TRBV19,CATRTRDRAYEQYF
TRBJ2-7,TRBV2,CATSQQGYEQYF
TRBJ2-2,TRBV10-3,CAISADRDTGELFF
TRBJ1-2,TRBV5-4,CASSLDQGLYGYTF
TRBJ1-4,TRBV5-1,CASSLGGFVGEKLFF
TRBJ1-2,TRBV28,CASSLGAGNYGYTF
TRBJ2-5,TRBV5-1,CASSLRRQETQYF
TRBJ2-5,TRBV20-1,CSVGREETQYF
TRBJ1-6,TRBV7-6,CASSSGGVYNSPLHF
TRBJ1-6,TRBV6-6,CASSSFRPNNSPLHF
TRBJ1-5,TRBV7-9,CASSRTGDQPQHF
TRBJ2-7,TRBV5-1,CASSKQLAGVHEQYF
TRBJ1-2,TRBV5-1,CASSPGQNYGYTF
TRBJ2-5,TRBV29-1,CSVEHGGGTQYF
TRBJ1-6,TRBV11-3,CASSLVRDSPLHF
TRBJ2-1,TRBV6-5,CASSRNHNEQFF
TRBJ1-1,TRBV7-9,CASSSQGNTEAFF